These 9 T cell receptor beta chains originate from one sample sequenced in a study of cytomegalovirus exposure and HLA in healthy donors. Libraries were prepared by immunoSEQ multiplex PCR; TCRdb keeps only in-frame clonotypes and omits some of them. The data hold tens of thousands of clones, with roughly 94% observed a single time. The sequencing sample was made of PBMCs. These receptor sequences come from a woman in her late teens or twenties in good health and CMV-seronegative.

The V call is TRBV5-4, the J call TRBJ2-1; D is perhaps TRBD2 (5 bases). The CDR3 totals 15 residues. V dropped 4 bases and J dropped 5 bases, with 16 bases sitting between them. Germline V lookup: CDR1 SGHNT, CDR2 YYREEE (reference sequence). The CDR3 coding sequence is TGTGCCAGCAGCCCCGTGGTACTTAGCGACAATGAGCAGTTCTTC. It encodes CASSPVVLSDNEQFF.

The chain employs TRBV6-5 and TRBJ1-4, with D possibly TRBD1 on 6 matching bases. CDR1 MNHEY and CDR2 SVGAGI come from the germline V gene. Trimming shortened V by 2 bases and J by 0 bases, and 7 bases separated the two germline ends. The CDR3 has 15 residues. CDR3 amino acids: CASSYEGATNEKLFF. Here the CDR3 DNA reads TGTGCCAGCAGTTACGAGGGGGCAACTAATGAAAAACTGTTTTTT.

The chain employs TRBV27 and TRBJ2-3; no reliable D call. The CDR3 totals 15 residues. Germline V gene sequence: CDR1 MNHEY, CDR2 SMNVEV (reference sequence). V shed 4 bases and J shed 0 bases, with 11 bases lying between them. The CDR3 DNA is TGTGCCAGCAGTTCCCACAAAGTGAGCACAGATACGCAGTATTTT. It is translated as CASSSHKVSTDTQYF.

The chain recombines TRBV6-5 with TRBJ2-1; D might be TRBD1 (5 bases). The CDR3 runs to 14 residues. The germline CDR1 and CDR2 sequences are MNHEY and SVGAGI. V was cut by 2 bases and J by 5 bases, with 10 bases left in between. Written as DNA, the CDR3 is TGTGCCAGCAGTTACACCGACAGTAACAATGAGCAGTTCTTC. Protein product: CASSYTDSNNEQFF.

This clone was observed once. The V call is TRBV27, the J call TRBJ1-6; D remains unclear. The CDR3 has 17 residues. V was clipped by 2 bases and J by 2 bases, with 13 bases between them. The germline CDR1 and CDR2 sequences are MNHEY and SMNVEV (reference sequence). The CDR3 spells CASSLGAKPPYNSPLHF. CDR3 coding DNA: TGTGCCAGCAGTTTAGGAGCAAAGCCCCCCTATAATTCACCCCTCCACTTT.

The chain carries TRBV4-3 and TRBJ1-4; D gene unclear. The CDR3 contains 18 residues. In germline, CDR1 is LGHNA, CDR2 YSLEER. V lost 0 bases and J lost 7, with 21 bases in between. The CDR3 region has the DNA TGCGCCAGCAGCCAAGAGGGCGGAGGAACAAGGCCATTTGAAAAACTGTTTTTT. Its translation is CASSQEGGGTRPFEKLFF.

CDR3 bases: TGTGCCTGGAGTCCCCGGTATGAAGCTTTCTTT. The encoded protein is CAWSPRYEAFF. This sequence joins TRBV30 and TRBJ1-1; D gene uncertain. The CDR3 is made up of 11 amino acids. CDR1 is GTSNPN and CDR2 is SVGIG in the germline V gene (reference sequence). Trimming removed 2 bases at V and 7 bases at J, with 8 bases between.

CDR3 residues: CASSSHSRRAVSDTQYF. CDR3 DNA: TGTGCCAGCAGCTCGCACTCCCGGCGGGCGGTTTCAGATACGCAGTATTTT. This rearrangement joins TRBV7-2 to TRBJ2-3; D is possibly TRBD2 (5 bases). Looked up from germline, CDR1 is SGHTA and CDR2 is FQGNSA. The CDR3 contains 17 residues. Deletions cut 4 bases from V and 4 bases from J, with 21 bases between.

V and J are TRBV27 and TRBJ1-5; a weak D match, TRBD1 (5 bases). The CDR3 contains 14 residues. V was pared by 5 bases and J by 4 bases, with 12 bases between. The germline V gene encodes CDR1 MNHEY and CDR2 SMNVEV (reference sequence). In DNA, the CDR3 is TGTGCCAGCAGTCACCCCGGGGGGAATCAGCCCCAGCATTTT. Encoded protein: CASSHPGGNQPQHF.